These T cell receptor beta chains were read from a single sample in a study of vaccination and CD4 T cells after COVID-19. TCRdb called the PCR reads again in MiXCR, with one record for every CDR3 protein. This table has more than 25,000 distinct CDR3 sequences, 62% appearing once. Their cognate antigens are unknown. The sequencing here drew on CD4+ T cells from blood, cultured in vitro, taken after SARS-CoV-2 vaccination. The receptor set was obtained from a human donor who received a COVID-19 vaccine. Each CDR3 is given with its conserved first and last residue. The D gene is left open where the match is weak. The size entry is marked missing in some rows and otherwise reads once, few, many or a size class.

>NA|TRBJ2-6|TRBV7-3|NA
CASSSGLANVLTF
TGTGCCAGCAGCTCTGGGCTGGCCAACGTCCTGACTTTC
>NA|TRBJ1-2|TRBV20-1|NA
CSARVGGYGYTF
TGCAGTGCTAGAGTAGGTGGCTATGGCTACACCTTC
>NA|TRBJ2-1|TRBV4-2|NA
CASSQVPGVTNEQFF
TGTGCCAGCAGCCAAGTTCCAGGGGTGACCAATGAGCAGTTCTTC
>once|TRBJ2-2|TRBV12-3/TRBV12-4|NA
CASSFLGWAGLAGELFF
TGTGCCAGCAGTTTTTTGGGGTGGGCGGGGCTAGCCGGGGAGCTGTTTTTT
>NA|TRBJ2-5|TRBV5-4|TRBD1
CASSTTGTGQETQYF
TGTGCCAGCAGTACGACAGGGACCGGGCAAGAGACCCAGTACTTC
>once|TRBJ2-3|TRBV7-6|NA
CASSFAARGTQYF
TGTGCCAGCAGCTTTGCGGCGCGAGGGACGCAGTATTTT
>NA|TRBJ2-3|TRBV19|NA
CASSPSRGVLTDTQYF
TGTGCCAGTAGTCCAAGCCGAGGGGTCCTCACAGATACGCAGTATTTT
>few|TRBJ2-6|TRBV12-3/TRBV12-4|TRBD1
CASSFTGGGGANVLTF
TGTGCCAGCAGTTTCACAGGGGGCGGTGGGGCTAACGTCCTGACTTTC
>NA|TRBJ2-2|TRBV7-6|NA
CASSFLGSGELFF
TGTGCCAGCAGCTTTCTAGGGTCCGGGGAGCTGTTTTTT
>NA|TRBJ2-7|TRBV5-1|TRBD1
CASSLGTGGFGEQYF
TGCGCCAGCAGCTTGGGGACAGGGGGATTCGGCGAGCAGTACTTC
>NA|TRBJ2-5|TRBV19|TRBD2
CASSTASGGAQETQYF
TGTGCCAGTAGTACAGCGAGCGGGGGGGCCCAGGAGACCCAGTACTTC
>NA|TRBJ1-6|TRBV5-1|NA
CASSSLSGVDYNSPLHF
TGCGCCAGCAGCTCCCTCTCAGGGGTGGACTATAATTCACCCCTCCACTTT
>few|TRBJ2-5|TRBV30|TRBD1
CAWKGQGRETQYF
TGTGCCTGGAAGGGACAGGGGCGAGAGACCCAGTACTTC
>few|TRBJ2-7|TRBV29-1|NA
CSVAQSRGASYEQYF
TGCAGCGTTGCCCAGTCGAGAGGGGCGAGCTACGAGCAGTACTTC
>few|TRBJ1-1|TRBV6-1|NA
CASSSNRIFFRGNTEAFF
TGTGCCAGCAGCTCGAATAGAATATTCTTCAGGGGGAACACTGAAGCTTTCTTT
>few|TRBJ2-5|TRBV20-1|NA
CSARDWKGVTTQETQYF
TGCAGTGCTAGAGATTGGAAGGGGGTAACCACCCAAGAGACCCAGTACTTC
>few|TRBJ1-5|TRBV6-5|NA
CASSYGINQPQHF
TGTGCCAGCAGTTATGGGATTAATCAGCCCCAGCATTTT
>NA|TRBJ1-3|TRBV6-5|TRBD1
CASSYRGQDGNTIYF
TGTGCCAGCAGTTACAGGGGGCAGGATGGAAACACCATATATTTT
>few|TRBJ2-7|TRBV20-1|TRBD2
CSARDERGREGEQYF
TGCAGTGCTAGAGACGAGCGGGGGAGAGAGGGGGAGCAGTACTTC
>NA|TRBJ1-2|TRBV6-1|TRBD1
CASRDPGQGIGYTF
TGTGCCAGCAGGGACCCGGGACAGGGTATCGGCTACACCTTC
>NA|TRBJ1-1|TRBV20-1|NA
CSARTGNTEAFF
TGCAGTGCGCGGACGGGAAACACTGAAGCTTTCTTT
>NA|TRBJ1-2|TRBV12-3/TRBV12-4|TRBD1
CASSLAPGQGSGRNYGYTF
TGTGCCAGCAGTTTAGCTCCGGGACAGGGATCTGGGCGTAACTATGGCTACACCTTC
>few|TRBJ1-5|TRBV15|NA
CATSRDPARRNQPQHF
TGTGCCACCAGCAGAGATCCGGCGAGGAGGAATCAGCCCCAGCATTTT
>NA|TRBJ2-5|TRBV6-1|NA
CASSDGGGRGRKTQYF
TGTGCCAGCAGTGATGGAGGGGGAAGGGGTCGAAAGACCCAGTACTTC
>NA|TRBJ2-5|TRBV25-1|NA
CASSDLGGGETQYF
TGTGCCAGCAGTGACCTCGGGGGCGGGGAGACCCAGTACTTC
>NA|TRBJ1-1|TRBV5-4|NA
CASSYLGVNTEAFF
TGTGCCAGCAGCTATCTGGGGGTGAACACTGAAGCTTTCTTT
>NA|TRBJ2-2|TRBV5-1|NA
CASSLEGYTGELFF
TGCGCCAGCAGCTTGGAGGGGTACACCGGGGAGCTGTTTTTT
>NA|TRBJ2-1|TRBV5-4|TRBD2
CASSPPTSGYNEQFF
TGTGCCAGCAGCCCACCGACTAGCGGGTACAATGAGCAGTTCTTC
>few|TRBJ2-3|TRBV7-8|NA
CASSLVGGGAGTDTQYF
TGTGCCAGCAGCTTAGTCGGAGGGGGCGCTGGCACAGATACGCAGTATTTT
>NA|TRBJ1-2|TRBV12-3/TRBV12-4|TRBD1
CASSLDTTGPHGYTF
TGTGCCAGCAGTTTAGACACGACAGGGCCGCATGGCTACACCTTC
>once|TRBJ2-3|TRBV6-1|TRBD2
CASSATSGGFSSTDTQYF
TGTGCCAGCAGTGCTACTAGCGGGGGGTTTTCTAGCACAGATACGCAGTATTTT
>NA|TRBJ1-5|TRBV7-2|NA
CASSSAGNQPQHF
TGTGCCAGCAGCTCCGCGGGGAATCAGCCCCAGCATTTT
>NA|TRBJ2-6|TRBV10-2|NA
CASSEQRSSGANVLTF
TGCGCCAGCAGTGAACAGCGGAGCTCCGGGGCCAACGTCCTGACTTTC
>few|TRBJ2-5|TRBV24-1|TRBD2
CATMAAGKETQYF
TGTGCCACCATGGCAGCGGGGAAAGAGACCCAGTACTTC
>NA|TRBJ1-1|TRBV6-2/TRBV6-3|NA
CASSLGRGRVSEAFF
TGTGCCAGCAGCCTCGGGAGGGGGAGGGTTTCTGAAGCTTTCTTT
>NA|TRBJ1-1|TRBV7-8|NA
CASSHTGTEAFF
TGTGCCAGCAGTCATACAGGGACTGAAGCTTTCTTT
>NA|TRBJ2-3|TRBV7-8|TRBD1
CASSPGQGNLGTDTQYF
TGTGCCAGCAGCCCGGGACAGGGTAATTTGGGCACAGATACGCAGTATTTT
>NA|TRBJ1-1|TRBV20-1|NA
CSAGPGNTEAFF
TGCAGTGCAGGCCCAGGGAACACTGAAGCTTTCTTT
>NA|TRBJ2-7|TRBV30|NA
CAWSARPTPYEQYF
TGTGCCTGGAGCGCGAGACCGACCCCCTACGAGCAGTACTTC